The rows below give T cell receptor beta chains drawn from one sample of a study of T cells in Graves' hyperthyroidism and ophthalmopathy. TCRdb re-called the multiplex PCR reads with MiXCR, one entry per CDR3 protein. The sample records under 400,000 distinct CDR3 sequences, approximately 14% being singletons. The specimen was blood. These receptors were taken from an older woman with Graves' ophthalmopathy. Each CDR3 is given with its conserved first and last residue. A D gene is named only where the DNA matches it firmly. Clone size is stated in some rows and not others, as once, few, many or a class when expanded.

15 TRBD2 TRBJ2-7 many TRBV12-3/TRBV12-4 TGTGCCAGCAGTTTGGGCCCGGGAGGGCTTGACGAGCAGTACTTC CASSLGPGGLDEQYF
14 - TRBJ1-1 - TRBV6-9 TGTGCCAGCAGTTATTTGGGCGTGAACACTGAAGCTTTCTTT CASSYLGVNTEAFF
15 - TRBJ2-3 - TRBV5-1 TGCGCCAGCAGCTTGGGGAGACCAGACACAGATATGCAGTATTTT CASSLGRPDTDMQYF
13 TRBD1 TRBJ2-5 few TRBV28 TGTGCCATTCGGACAGGGGGGGGGGAGACCCAGTACTTC CAIRTGGGETQYF
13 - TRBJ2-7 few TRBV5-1 TGCGCCAGCAGCTTGGTCAGGGGACACGGGCAGTACTTC CASSLVRGHGQYF
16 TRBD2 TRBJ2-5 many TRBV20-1 TGCAGTGCTAGGGTTCTAGCGGGAGGGTACCAAGAGACCCAGTACTTC CSARVLAGGYQETQYF
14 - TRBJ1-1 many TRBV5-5 TGTGCCAGCAGCTTGGAAGGGGCCGCCACTGAAGCTTTCTTT CASSLEGAATEAFF
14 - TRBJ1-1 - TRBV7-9 TGTGCCAGCAGCTTAGGTAGGGTGGACACTGAAGCTTTCTTT CASSLGRVDTEAFF
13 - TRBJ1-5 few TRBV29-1 TGCAGCGTACTTCCTGGGGCGGATCAGCCCCAGCATTTT CSVLPGADQPQHF
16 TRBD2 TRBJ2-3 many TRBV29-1 TGCAGCGTTGATGGTCGTCTAGCGGGAAACACAGATACGCAGTATTTT CSVDGRLAGNTDTQYF
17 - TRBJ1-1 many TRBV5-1 TGCGCCAGCAGCTCGGAGCCGGGGCAATTAGGGGCCACTGAAGCTTTCTTT CASSSEPGQLGATEAFF
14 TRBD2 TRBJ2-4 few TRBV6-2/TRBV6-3 TGTGCCAGCAGTTACCCCGGGGAGGGAAACATTCAGTACTTC CASSYPGEGNIQYF
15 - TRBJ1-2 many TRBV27 TGTGCCAGCAGCCGAGGGGGAGTCCCAAACTATGGCTACACCTTC CASSRGGVPNYGYTF
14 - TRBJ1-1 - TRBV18 TGTGCCAGCTCACCACCGGACCTAAACACTGAAGCTTTCTTT CASSPPDLNTEAFF
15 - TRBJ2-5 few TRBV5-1 TGCGCCAGCAGCTTGGTAGCGGAACCGTGGGAGACCCAGTACTTC CASSLVAEPWETQYF
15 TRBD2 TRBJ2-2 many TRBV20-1 TGCAGTGCTAGAGATAGCGGGATCCCCCCCGGGGAGCTGTTTTTT CSARDSGIPPGELFF
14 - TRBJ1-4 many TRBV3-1 TGTGCCAGCAGCCAAGTAGGTGCGCTTGAAAAACTGTTTTTT CASSQVGALEKLFF
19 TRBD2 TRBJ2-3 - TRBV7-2 TGTGCCAGCAGCCTACATTCCCCTCTACTAGCGGGAGGGGCCAATACGCAGTATTTT CASSLHSPLLAGGANTQYF
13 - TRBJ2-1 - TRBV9 TGTGCCAGCAGCCCTAGACTAGACGCGGGGCAGTTCTTC CASSPRLDAGQFF
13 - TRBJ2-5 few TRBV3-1 TGTGCCAGCAGCCAAGTGGGTACGCCCGGGGTGGACTTC CASSQVGTPGVDF
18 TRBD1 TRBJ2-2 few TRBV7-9 TGTGCCAGCAGCTCCCTCGGACAGGGAAGCGGGAACACCGGGGAGCTGTTTTTT CASSSLGQGSGNTGELFF
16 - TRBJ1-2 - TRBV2 TGTGCCAGCAGACCGACCGGGACTCGGAGCTGGTGGGGCTACACCTTC CASRPTGTRSWWGYTF
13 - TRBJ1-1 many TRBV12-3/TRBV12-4 TGTGCCAGCTGGGACCGCCCGAACACTGAAGCTTTCTTT CASWDRPNTEAFF
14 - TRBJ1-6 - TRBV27 TGTGCCAGCAGTTTAGGACAGCGGAATTCACCCCTCCACTTT CASSLGQRNSPLHF
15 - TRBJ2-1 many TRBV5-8 TGTGCCAGCAGCTTGGCAACAGGAGCTAACAATGAGCAGTTCTTC CASSLATGANNEQFF
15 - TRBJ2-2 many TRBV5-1 TGCGCCAGCAGCTTGCCGGGAGTGAACACCGGGGAGCTGTTTTTT CASSLPGVNTGELFF
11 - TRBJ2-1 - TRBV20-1 TGCAGTGCTAGTGGCAGCACTGAGCAGTTCTTC CSASGSTEQFF
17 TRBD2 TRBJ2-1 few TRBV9 TGTGCCAGCAGCGCTGGGACTAGTCCTAGCTCCTACAATGAGCAGTTCTTC CASSAGTSPSSYNEQFF
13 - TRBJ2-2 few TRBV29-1 TGCAGCGTGAGGGTAACGAACACCGGGGAGCTGTTTTTT CSVRVTNTGELFF
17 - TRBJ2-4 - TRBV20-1 TGCAGTGCTAGAGTGACGGAACTCAGTTTAACCAAAAACATTCAGTACTTC CSARVTELSLTKNIQYF
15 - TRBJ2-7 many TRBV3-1 TGTGCCAGCAGCCAGGGGAACACAGGCTACTACGAGCAGTACTTC CASSQGNTGYYEQYF
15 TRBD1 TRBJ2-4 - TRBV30 TGTGCCTGGAGTTGGACAGGCGGAGGCAAAAACATTCAGTACTTC CAWSWTGGGKNIQYF
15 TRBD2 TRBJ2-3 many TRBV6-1 TGTGCCAGCTGGCCCCTAGCGGCGAGCACAGATACGCAGTATTTT CASWPLAASTDTQYF
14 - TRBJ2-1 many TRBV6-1 TGTGCCAGCAGTCGGGACTTTTCCTACAATGAGCAGTTCTTC CASSRDFSYNEQFF
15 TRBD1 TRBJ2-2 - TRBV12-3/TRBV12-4 TGTGCCAGCAGTTCGGTGACAGGGGGTAGGGGGGAGCTGTTTTTT CASSSVTGGRGELFF
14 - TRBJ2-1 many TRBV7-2 TGTGCCAGCAGCCCGCAGCGGAATTACAATGAGCAGTTCTTC CASSPQRNYNEQFF
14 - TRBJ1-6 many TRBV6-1 TGTGCCAGCAGTCCGGCCGCCGGCAATTCACCCCTCCACTTT CASSPAAGNSPLHF
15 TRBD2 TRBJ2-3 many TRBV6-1 TGTGCCAGCAGAACTAAGCGGGAGTGGACAGATACGCAGTATTTT CASRTKREWTDTQYF
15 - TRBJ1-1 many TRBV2 TGTGCCAGCAGTTGGTGGGGTCAGGGCTACACTGAAGCTTTCTTT CASSWWGQGYTEAFF
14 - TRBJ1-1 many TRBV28 TGTGCCAGCAGTAGGTCAGGCCCGAACACTGAAGCTTTCTTT CASSRSGPNTEAFF
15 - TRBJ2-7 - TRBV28 TGTGCCAGCAGTACCCGAGGGCGGAGCCCCTACGAGCAGTACTTC CASSTRGRSPYEQYF
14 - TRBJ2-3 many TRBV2 TGTGCCAGCGGTACAGCCGACTACACAGATACGCAGTATTTT CASGTADYTDTQYF
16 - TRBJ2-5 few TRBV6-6 TGTGCCAGCAGTTACTCGCACGGTATGGGCCAAGAGACCCAGTACTTC CASSYSHGMGQETQYF
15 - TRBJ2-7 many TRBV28 TGTGCCAGCAGTTTTCTGGGTGTCCGCCAGATTCGGCAGTACTTC CASSFLGVRQIRQYF
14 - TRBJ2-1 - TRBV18 TGTGTCAGCTCACCGAACAGGTCCTACAATGAGCAGTTCTTC CVSSPNRSYNEQFF
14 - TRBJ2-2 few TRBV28 TGTGCCAGTCGGGGGGCGCCTAACACCGGGGAGCTGTTTTTT CASRGAPNTGELFF
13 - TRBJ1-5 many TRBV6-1 TGTGCCAGCAGTCGGACCGTCGGGCCGCCCCAGCATTTT CASSRTVGPPQHF
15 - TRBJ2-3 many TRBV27 TGTGCCAGCAGTTCGAGGGGATCGGGCACAGATACGCAGTATTTT CASSSRGSGTDTQYF
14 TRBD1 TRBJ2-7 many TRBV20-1 TGCAGTGCTCAGTACAGGGGGGCTTTTGACGAGCAGTACTTC CSAQYRGAFDEQYF
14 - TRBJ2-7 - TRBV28 TGTGCCAGCAGTTTTCAGGTGGGTTCCTACGAGCAGTACTTC CASSFQVGSYEQYF
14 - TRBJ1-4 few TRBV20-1 TGCAGTGCTAGGGGACATGCAACTAATGAAAAACTGTTTTTT CSARGHATNEKLFF
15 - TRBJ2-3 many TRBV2 TGTGCCAGCAGTGATCCGGCGGCCCTCGGGGATACGCAGTATTTT CASSDPAALGDTQYF
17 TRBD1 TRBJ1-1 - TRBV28 TGTGCCAGCAGTTTTGACACAGGGGGCGCGTTTAACACTGAAGCTTTCTTT CASSFDTGGAFNTEAFF
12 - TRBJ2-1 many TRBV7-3 TGTGCCAGCAGCGCCGTGGGGGATGAGCAGTTCTTC CASSAVGDEQFF
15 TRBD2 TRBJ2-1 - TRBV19 TGTGCCACCCAGCTAGCGGTCAGCTCCTACAATGAGCAGTTCTTC CATQLAVSSYNEQFF
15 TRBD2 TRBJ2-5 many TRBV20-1 TGCAGTGCTCCGTACATAGCGGGCTCGGGCGAGACCCAGTACTTC CSAPYIAGSGETQYF
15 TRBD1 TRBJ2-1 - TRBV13 TGTGCCAGCAGCGCGCCGGGACAGGGGTTCTATGAGCAGTTCTTC CASSAPGQGFYEQFF
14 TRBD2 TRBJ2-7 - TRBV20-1 TGCAGTGCTAGAGAAAGAGCGGGAGGGTACGAGCAGTACTTC CSARERAGGYEQYF
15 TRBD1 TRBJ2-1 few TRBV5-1 TGCGCCAGCAGCTTGGTGACAGGGGGCTACAATGAGCAGTTCTTC CASSLVTGGYNEQFF
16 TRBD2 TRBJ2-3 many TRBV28 TGTGCCAGCCGAGGGCTAGCGGGAGGTCCTACAGATACGCAGTATTTT CASRGLAGGPTDTQYF